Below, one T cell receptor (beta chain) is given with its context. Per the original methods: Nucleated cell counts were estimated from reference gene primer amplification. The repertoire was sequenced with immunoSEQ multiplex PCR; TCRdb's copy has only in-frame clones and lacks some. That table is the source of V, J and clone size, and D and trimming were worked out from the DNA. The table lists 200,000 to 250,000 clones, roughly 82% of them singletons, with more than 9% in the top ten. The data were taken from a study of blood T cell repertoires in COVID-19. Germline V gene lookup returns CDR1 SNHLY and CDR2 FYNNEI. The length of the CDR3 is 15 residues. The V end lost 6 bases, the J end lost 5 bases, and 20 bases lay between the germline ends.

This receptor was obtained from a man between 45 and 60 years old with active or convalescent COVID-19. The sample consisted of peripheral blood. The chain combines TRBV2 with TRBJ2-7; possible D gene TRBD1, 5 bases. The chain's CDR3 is CASRQGWQGEDEQYV. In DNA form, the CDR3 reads TGTGCCAGCAGGCAAGGTTGGCAGGGTGAGGACGAGCAGTACGTC.